This is a list of T cell receptor beta chains from one sample in a study of blood T cells in healthy people across ages. Each CDR3 protein gets one entry after TCRdb re-called the 5' RACE reads with MiXCR. The top ten hold around a sixth of the sample, which has some 710,000 distinct CDR3 sequences, 46% seen once. What was sequenced was blood. Source of these receptors: a man of 80 years or more in good health. The CDR3 runs from the conserved cysteine through the conserved F or W. A D gene is named only where the DNA matches it firmly. For some rows the clone size is stated as once, few or many, or as a class when expanded; others skip it.

d_call | clone_size | j_call | v_call | cdr3_nt | cdr3_aa
TRBD2 | NA | TRBJ2-3 | TRBV2 | TGTGCCAGCAGTATAGCGGGGAGTTCTAGGAGCACGCAGTATTTT | CASSIAGSSRSTQYF
TRBD2 | NA | TRBJ2-1 | TRBV28 | TGTGCCAGCCTACCAAGTTCCCTCTTAGCGGGAGAGTATGAGCAGTTCTTC | CASLPSSLLAGEYEQFF
TRBD1 | NA | TRBJ2-1 | TRBV6-2/TRBV6-3 | TGTGCCAGCAGCACAGGACAGGGTACCGGGGCGTTCTTC | CASSTGQGTGAFF
TRBD2 | NA | TRBJ2-1 | TRBV5-1 | TGCGCCAGCAGCTTGGTGGGACTACCTCATAATGAGCAGTTCTTC | CASSLVGLPHNEQFF
NA | NA | TRBJ1-4 | TRBV7-2 | TGTGCCAGCAGTTTGACCGGGACAACTAATGAAAACCTGTTTTTT | CASSLTGTTNENLFF
NA | few | TRBJ1-1 | TRBV12-3/TRBV12-4 | TGTGCCAGCAGTTTCCGCACTGAAGCTTTCTTT | CASSFRTEAFF
NA | NA | TRBJ1-6 | TRBV28 | TGTGCCAGCAGCCCCGGGGGGGAAGGCGCATATAATTCGCCCCTCCACTTT | CASSPGGEGAYNSPLHF
TRBD1 | NA | TRBJ2-5 | TRBV6-2/TRBV6-3 | TGTGCCAGCAGACGACAGGGCGACTCCTACAATGGGCAGTACTTC | CASRRQGDSYNGQYF
TRBD2 | NA | TRBJ2-1 | TRBV7-3 | TGTGCCAGCGGGGCCAGACTAGCGGGAGTTGATGAGCAGTTCTTC | CASGARLAGVDEQFF
TRBD2 | NA | TRBJ2-1 | TRBV29-1 | TGCAGCGTCACCACGGGACTAGCGGAAAGAAAGCAGTTCTTC | CSVTTGLAERKQFF
NA | once | TRBJ2-7 | TRBV5-5 | TGTGCCAGCAGCCCCAACTACAAGCAGTACTTC | CASSPNYKQYF
TRBD2 | few | TRBJ2-7 | TRBV29-1 | TGCAGCGTTGAAGATTTCCTGAGCGGGAGTACCTACGAGCAGTACTTC | CSVEDFLSGSTYEQYF
NA | few | TRBJ2-3 | TRBV7-9 | TGTGCCAGCAGCTTAGTGGGGGGTGATGGAGATACGCAGTATTTT | CASSLVGGDGDTQYF
NA | NA | TRBJ2-1 | TRBV27 | TGTGCCAGCAGTTTCCTCGGGGATCCAAATGAGCAGTTCTTC | CASSFLGDPNEQFF
TRBD2 | few | TRBJ2-5 | TRBV7-2 | TGTGCCAGCAGCCCTGGAGGCGGGAGGGCCGGTGAGACCCAGTACTTC | CASSPGGGRAGETQYF
TRBD1 | few | TRBJ2-1 | TRBV20-1 | TGCAGTGCTAGAAGGGGGCCCTCCTCCAATGAGCAGTTCTTC | CSARRGPSSNEQFF
NA | NA | TRBJ1-1 | TRBV7-9 | TGTGCCAGCAGCGCAGCTGCGCACACTGAAGCTTTCTTT | CASSAAAHTEAFF